Each of the 13 T cell receptor beta chains below was sequenced from the same sample in a study of blood T cell repertoires in COVID-19. The assay was immunoSEQ multiplex PCR, and TCRdb's table has in-frame clones only and misses some. The profile shows 200,000 to 250,000 clones, roughly 75% of them singletons. The sample comprised peripheral blood. The receptors were sampled from a woman in her seventies with acute or convalescent COVID-19.

This sequence joins TRBV30 and TRBJ1-5; D is undetermined. This CDR3 region has 13 residues. Germline CDR1 reads GTSNPN; CDR2 reads SVGIG (reference sequence). V was trimmed by 2 bases and J by 5 bases, leaving 10 bases between them. CDR3 residues: CAWSSGGYQPQHF. The DNA for the CDR3 is TGTGCCTGGAGTAGCGGAGGCTATCAGCCCCAGCATTTT.

The chain combines TRBV30 with TRBJ1-1, with D possibly being TRBD1 (5 bases). The germline V gene has CDR1 GTSNPN and CDR2 SVGIG (reference sequence). The CDR3 covers 12 residues. Between the trimmed V and J ends, which lost 3 bases and 6 bases, there was a span of 11 bases. In nucleotides, the CDR3 is TGTGCCTGGAGACAGGCGACAGCTGAAGCTTTCTTT. It yields the protein CAWRQATAEAFF.

The CDR3 bases are TGTGCCAGCAGTTCCTCCGGGACGGCAGTCGGGGGGGAGCAGTACTTC. Translated, it gives CASSSSGTAVGGEQYF. The J gene is TRBJ2-7, the V gene TRBV7-2; 7 nucleotides line up with TRBD2. This CDR3 is 16 amino acids long. V gave up 6 bases and J gave up 7 bases; unmatched junction bases: 18. CDR1 and CDR2 (germline): SGHTA, FQGNSA.

V usage is TRBV12-2 and J usage is TRBJ1-5; TRBD1, the table's D call, lacks a check against the DNA. TRBV12-2 is tagged as a pseudogene. The CDR3 runs 17 residues. DNA for the CDR3: TGTGCAAGTCGCTTGTCGGGGGTGAGGGGGCTGTTTCAGCCCCAGCATTTT. This codes for CASRLSGVRGLFQPQHF.

This sequence joins TRBV6-2 or TRBV6-3 and TRBJ2-3; 11 bases are shared with TRBD2. The length of the CDR3 is 13 residues. Germline CDR1 reads MNHEY; CDR2 reads SVGEGT. V was pared by 5 bases and J by 8 bases, with 3 bases of the junction left unmatched. DNA of the CDR3: TGTGCCAGCAGTCTAGCGGGGGGAGCTACGCAGTATTTT. This codes for CASSLAGGATQYF.

The chain combines TRBV19 with TRBJ1-1; perhaps TRBD1 as D (5 bases). Trimming left V 6 bases short and J 5 bases short, with 16 bases between. Germline CDR1 is LNHDA and CDR2 is SQIVND (reference sequence). The CDR3 covers 14 residues. CDR3 sequence (DNA): TGTGCCAGTAGAAGAGGGGAGGTAGGTACTGAAGCTTTCTTT. Protein sequence: CASRRGEVGTEAFF. Full variable domain (rest looked up from reference TRBV19 and TRBJ1-1): DGGITQSPKYLFRKEGQNVTLSCEQNLNHDAMYWYRQDPGQGLRLIYYSQIVNDFQKGDIAEGYSVSREKKESFPLTVTSAQKNPTAFYLCASRRGEVGTEAFFGQGTRLTVV.

This rearrangement joins TRBV6-5 to TRBJ2-1, with D uncertain. Germline V gene lookup returns CDR1 MNHEY and CDR2 SVGAGI. This CDR3 spans 11 amino acids. Trimming removed 6 bases at V and 11 bases at J, with 11 bases between. CDR3 sequence: CASRAEKKQFF. Written as DNA, the CDR3 is TGTGCCAGCAGAGCCGAGAAAAAGCAGTTCTTC.

The gene calls are TRBV10-1 and TRBJ2-4; D gene ambiguous. This CDR3 is built from 14 residues. V lost 2 bases, J lost 0 bases, and 5 bases lay in between. In germline, CDR1 is WNHNN, CDR2 SYGVQD (reference sequence). The CDR3 protein is CASSETAAKNIQYF. The CDR3 region has the DNA TGCGCCAGCAGTGAGACAGCAGCCAAAAACATTCAGTACTTC.

The chain has TRBV27 and TRBJ2-2, with TRBD2 as a possible D gene (5 bases). CDR1 and CDR2 from the germline V gene are MNHEY and SMNVEV (reference sequence). Trimming took off 2 bases at V and 4 bases at J, with 11 bases between the two ends. This CDR3 spans 15 amino acids. The CDR3 region is CASSLEGSGTGELFF. CDR3 in DNA: TGTGCCAGCAGTTTAGAGGGAAGCGGCACCGGGGAGCTGTTTTTT.

This chain connects TRBV18 to TRBJ2-2; 8 bases match TRBD1. Trimming took 6 bases from V and 6 from J; bases not matched to a gene: 9. The V gene's germline CDR1 is KGHSH and CDR2 LQKENI. The CDR3 loop spans 15 amino acids. CDR3 sequence: CASSRRQGRPGELFF. CDR3 DNA sequence: TGTGCCAGCTCCCGGAGACAGGGGAGGCCCGGGGAGCTGTTTTTT.

This rearrangement joins TRBV7-3 to TRBJ1-3; D gene unclear. Germline CDR1 reads SGHTA; CDR2 reads FQGTGA. The CDR3 has 16 amino acids. V dropped 5 bases and J dropped 0 bases, with 14 bases sitting between them. The CDR3 loop is CASSLNPGGSGNTIYF. The CDR3 DNA reads TGTGCCAGCAGCCTAAATCCCGGCGGCTCTGGAAACACCATATATTTT.

The rearrangement joins TRBV5-1 to TRBJ2-3, with a tentative D call TRBD1 (5 bases). The V gene lost 7 bases and the J gene lost 1 base, with 16 bases spanning the gap. This CDR3 has 15 residues. The germline CDR1 and CDR2 sequences are SGHRS and YFSETQ. CDR3 region: CASSELTARTDTQYF. CDR3 DNA: TGCGCCAGCTCTGAATTGACAGCTCGCACAGATACGCAGTATTTT.

The chain combines TRBV12-5 with TRBJ2-3, with D possibly being TRBD2 (5 bases). Germline V CDR1 and CDR2: LGHNT, FRNRAP. The CDR3 runs 15 residues. With 1 base removed from V and 2 bases from J, the gap between germline ends came to 10 bases. CDR3 in amino acids: CASGLGELDTDTQYF. The DNA of the CDR3 is TGTGCTAGTGGTTTGGGGGAGCTGGACACAGATACGCAGTATTTT.